This TCR beta chain comes out of a study of cytomegalovirus exposure and HLA in healthy donors (dated by TCRdb to between 2016 and 2019). As for the study more broadly: In an earlier analysis of 550 to 750 of the donors, around 290 Gb of sequence data and 100 million or so unique TCR beta sequences from some 170 million T cells were reported. The later analysis used no new phenotypic data to find candidate immune exposures, relying instead on TCR beta sequences and their occurrence across donors. High-throughput TCR immunosequencing, statistical association of individual TCRs with disease status, and machine learning were combined to predict cytomegalovirus infection status. The number of typed donors differed by locus: about 620-640 for A, B, C, DRB1 and DQB1; 522 for DQA1; 606 for DPA1; and around 490 for DPB1. All discovery cohort repertoires had been generated using a single sequencing platform. On average, around 200,000 unique TCR beta nucleotide sequences were sequenced per donor among 300 to 500 genotyped donors of the cohort, with roughly 20% of those sequences being non-productive. To study patterns of TCR occurrence, a later analysis re-analyzed previously published TCR beta repertoires from hundreds of donors and added high-resolution HLA genotyping. HLA typing included class I and class II loci at four-digit resolution. The T cell repertoires of around 730 subjects were profiled by immunosequencing and related to cytomegalovirus serostatus. Donor age, sex, ethnicity and CMV serostatus were compiled together with the repertoire data. The study was designed to test whether signatures of past pathogen exposure could be identified by cataloging public T cell receptors. An early release covering about 600 HLA-typed donors comprised approximately 300 gigabases of sequencing data and approximately 85 million unique TCR sequences. Besides the first cohort of about 730 subjects, a separate validation cohort made up of around 120 different subjects was used. To decide whether each TCR beta V gene segment behaved as functional or pseudogenic, an earlier analysis of some 580 of the donors relied on high-throughput TCR beta sequencing. Genome-wide SNP genotypes for about 60% of the 666 donors were used in a later genetic analysis, which treated that subset as a discovery cohort. Of the roughly 400 genotyped donors, about 80% fell in the genetic ancestry cluster associated with self-reported Caucasian donors. About five DR-DQ haplotypes were treated as single units for association and clustering because of strong linkage in the cohort. Results and caveats for the whole study, not just this receptor: According to a later analysis, most CMV-associated TCR beta chains appeared to be HLA-restricted, and the HLA associations seemed to be driven largely by CMV exposure. According to a later genetic analysis, donors in an Asian-associated ancestry cluster had fewer N-insertions in productive TCRs than the roughly 700-donor mean. A further reported finding was that TCR beta sequences accurately predicted the HLA-A and HLA-B alleles for most subjects in the first cohort. Linkage disequilibrium might explain the correlated functional status among segregating V segments, but an unknown experimental factor could not be ruled out. Because some donors lacked HLA typing at each locus, the association tests relied only on the typed subset. The classifier was reported to diagnose cytomegalovirus status with high specificity and sensitivity in both the original cohort and the validation cohort. In vitro tests confirmed that three of the cytomegalovirus-associated TCR beta chains recognize cytomegalovirus antigens. A later analysis found that HLA-associated TCR beta chains were more clonally expanded and had lower generation probabilities than equally common non-associated chains. Most TCR sequences were observed very rarely across donors, whereas some public TCRs were present in many individuals. The cohort was sequenced for TCR beta chains only, and without alpha or paired-chain data the features that could be detected were limited. The earlier analysis of 587 of the donors excluded roughly 17 rarely observed V segments, including chromosome 9 orphons, because counts were too low. Presence/absence analyses assumed roughly uniform sequencing depth across donors, an assumption that may not hold. In a later analysis, TCR association rates were found to vary across HLA loci, with the most associated TCRs seen for DRB1 alleles and the fewest for HLA-C alleles. The authors suggested that the approach could potentially be extended to other disease states and immunological phenotypes. In a later genetic analysis, a missense DCLRE1C variant was associated with V-gene and J-gene trimming of TCR beta chains, and the association was replicated in an independent cohort. Broadly in line with IMGT annotations, most TCR beta V segments showed up in productive rearrangements about 87% or about 30% of the time in an earlier analysis of 450 to 600 of the donors. The only immune exposure information available for the cohort was CMV serostatus. According to a later analysis, parvovirus B19, influenza, CMV and Epstein-Barr virus appeared linked to several top co-occurrence clusters. A cluster of highly shared sequence variants was judged likely to be a technical artifact of the sequencing pipeline. When HLA alleles, especially DR and DQ, strongly co-occurred, TCR associations were difficult to assign to individual alleles. In a later analysis, 16,951 TCR beta sequences were associated with specific HLA alleles at a false discovery rate of 0.05. In the study, about 150 TCR beta chains were listed as associated with cytomegalovirus.

Library construction relied on the immunoSEQ multiplex PCR assay. The multiplex PCR relied on a mix of 60 forward primers for TCR Vbeta segments and 13 reverse primers for TCR Jbeta segments. Amplification of the CDR3 region of rearranged TCR beta genes was performed with a multiplex PCR assay on genomic DNA. The amplified TCR beta libraries were sequenced on the Illumina HiSeq System as 87-base-pair reads. In the paper's pipeline: Across the 700 or so repertoires, a later analysis counted approximately 83 million unique TCR beta chains, around 10 million of which were shared by at least two donors. Raw reads were error-corrected and collapsed into unique sequences with a nearest-neighbor algorithm that merged closely related sequences to remove PCR and sequencing errors. V, D and J gene segments were assigned by aligning CDR3 sequences to IMGT reference sequences. For a sequence to be retained, at least a six-nucleotide match to both a V gene segment and a J gene segment was required. A rearrangement was called productive if the CDR3 had no stop codons and remained in frame with V and J, and every other rearrangement was called non-productive. Following IMGT convention, CDR3 was defined as the stretch from the second conserved V-encoded cysteine to the conserved J-encoded phenylalanine. In an earlier analysis of more than 550 of the donors, sequences lacking an unambiguous match to a single V gene segment were excluded. In an earlier analysis of a few hundred of the donors, V segments were called functional above 56.7% productive rearrangements and were called segregating when the between-donor standard deviation exceeded 5%. A statistical classification framework was built to diagnose cytomegalovirus status from the catalog of TCR beta chain sequences. A later analysis assigned V and J genes by comparing TCR nucleotide sequences with IMGT/GENE-DB human TR gene sequences. In a later analysis, CDR3 sequences and most-parsimonious VDJ recombination scenarios were assigned using the TCRdist pipeline. A later analysis defined each TCR beta chain by its CDR3 amino acid sequence plus V-gene family, and excluded reads lacking a unique V-gene family. In a later analysis, several hundred highly shared, low-generation-probability nucleotide sequences were removed to address suspected cross-contamination and a sequencing artifact. For each public chain, a later analysis derived a clonal expansion index from normalized ranks of inferred template counts within each repertoire. In a later analysis, generation probabilities were computed using a VDJ recombination model fitted to out-of-frame rearrangements, and the results were checked against IGoR. A later analysis scored TCR-TCR, TCR-HLA and TCR-CMV co-occurrence with hypergeometric tests, applying a repertoire-size bias correction to TCR pairs. False discovery rates were estimated in a later analysis by permuting HLA or CMV assignments 20 times. A later analysis grouped co-occurring TCRs with DBSCAN, adding TCRdist sequence similarity when clustering within HLA-allele-positive subsets. For co-occurrence clustering, repertoires with fewer than 30,000 or more than 120,000 public chains were excluded, along with 5 or 6 repertoires with anomalous nucleotide sharing. TCRdb's version of the immuneACCESS table is confined to in-frame rearrangements and falls short of the full clone set. An unresolved V gene accounts for under half of the shortfall where checked; the remainder is of unknown origin. The D gene and trimming were derived from the DNA, and the V and J assignments and clone size from that table. In all, the sample holds about 140,000 clones, and roughly 80% of those were seen once. In total, the top ten clones hold 4.1% of the sample.

Regarding this clone: What this receptor recognizes is not known. Base qualities are not recorded, but no much larger clone differs from it by a single base.

The cohort comprised 550 to 700 healthy bone marrow donors. Cohort members were all nominally healthy when sampled, although unrecorded immune exposures were likely present. The donor tested CMV seropositive and was one of the 289 seropositive cohort members. Every donor gave a peripheral blood sample, and the peripheral blood mononuclear cells from that sample were used for TCR beta sequencing. Genomic DNA extraction from the blood cell samples was performed with the Qiagen DNeasy Blood Extraction Kit. The clonotype was recovered from a man aged 40-55 years in good health and CMV-seropositive. Sequencing was carried out using PBMCs.

The CDR3 reads as follows: CASSIKHRLLITNTEAFF. The sequence in DNA is TGTGCCAGTAGTATCAAGCACAGGCTCCTAATCACGAACACTGAAGCTTTCTTT. In this chain, TRBV19 is recombined with TRBJ1-1, with a tentative D gene TRBD1 over 5 matching bases. The V and J ends are trimmed by 3 bases and 1 base, leaving 21 bases between them. The CDR3 runs 18 residues from the cysteine to the phenylalanine. Only the CDR3 part of the read is kept: 54 bases, read in frame from the first base. According to the germline V gene (reference sequence), CDR1 reads LNHDA and CDR2 reads SQIVND.